Listed below are T cell receptor beta chains from one sample, sequenced in a study of T cell repertoires in cytomegalovirus infection. TCRdb called the reads again in MiXCR, with one record for every CDR3 protein. The profile covers roughly 990,000 distinct CDR3 sequences, with 25% to 40% appearing a single time and 13% taken by the ten largest. No antigens are known for them. The input for sequencing was cultured CD8+ T cells from PBMCs, taken from culture after CMV antigen stimulation. The receptors derive from a human donor in good health (CMV status not recorded). Some clones in this sample may be carry-over from other donors' samples. The CDR3 runs from the conserved cysteine through the conserved F or W. The order of the fields is CDR3 protein, V gene, J gene.

CDR3aa: CASSLRGHLPGELFF; v_gene: TRBV11-1; j_gene: TRBJ2-2
CDR3aa: CSASPGMSNQPQHF; v_gene: TRBV20-1; j_gene: TRBJ1-5
CDR3aa: CASGHGTYEQYF; v_gene: TRBV12-5; j_gene: TRBJ2-7
CDR3aa: CASSLGIPATNEKLFF; v_gene: TRBV12-3/TRBV12-4; j_gene: TRBJ1-4
CDR3aa: CASSERGSNEQFF; v_gene: TRBV6-1; j_gene: TRBJ2-1
CDR3aa: CASSGRDRHQPQHF; v_gene: TRBV11-2; j_gene: TRBJ1-5
CDR3aa: CASSRYDTDTQYF; v_gene: TRBV6-1; j_gene: TRBJ2-3
CDR3aa: CASSTWDRGLGQPQHF; v_gene: TRBV12-3/TRBV12-4; j_gene: TRBJ1-5
CDR3aa: CASSPRAFITYNEQFF; v_gene: TRBV6-6; j_gene: TRBJ2-1
CDR3aa: CASTYSGGAGDTQYF; v_gene: TRBV12-3/TRBV12-4; j_gene: TRBJ2-3
CDR3aa: CASMPGQGQTGELFF; v_gene: TRBV2; j_gene: TRBJ2-2
CDR3aa: CASSFVGTSYEQYF; v_gene: TRBV7-2; j_gene: TRBJ2-7
CDR3aa: CASSGLAGTNTGELFF; v_gene: TRBV6-8; j_gene: TRBJ2-2
CDR3aa: CTSTKNPGTDYGYTF; v_gene: TRBV7-6; j_gene: TRBJ1-2
CDR3aa: CASSPTGQEDEKLFF; v_gene: TRBV7-2; j_gene: TRBJ1-4
CDR3aa: CASSQDPVTYNEQFF; v_gene: TRBV4-3; j_gene: TRBJ2-1
CDR3aa: CASSQGQGVQSAQHF; v_gene: TRBV4-2; j_gene: TRBJ1-5
CDR3aa: CASSLVGQGARMETQYF; v_gene: TRBV5-6; j_gene: TRBJ2-5
CDR3aa: CSVGPGLALQETQYF; v_gene: TRBV29-1; j_gene: TRBJ2-5
CDR3aa: CASSEFRSNEQFF; v_gene: TRBV2; j_gene: TRBJ2-1
CDR3aa: CASSQEVGSVYEQYF; v_gene: TRBV4-2; j_gene: TRBJ2-7
CDR3aa: CASSSRDRGPSAFGYTF; v_gene: TRBV7-8; j_gene: TRBJ1-2
CDR3aa: CASSLDPQGNTEAFF; v_gene: TRBV27; j_gene: TRBJ1-1
CDR3aa: CASSFRAGEAFF; v_gene: TRBV12-3/TRBV12-4; j_gene: TRBJ1-1
CDR3aa: CASGLVGTGDQPQHF; v_gene: TRBV12-5; j_gene: TRBJ1-5
CDR3aa: CATSPGDTDYEQYF; v_gene: TRBV15; j_gene: TRBJ2-7
CDR3aa: CASSFPNLGGGYTF; v_gene: TRBV5-4; j_gene: TRBJ1-2
CDR3aa: CAISAGTGNNQPQHF; v_gene: TRBV10-3; j_gene: TRBJ1-5
CDR3aa: CASSQERTLPYNEQFF; v_gene: TRBV4-3; j_gene: TRBJ2-1
CDR3aa: CASSMTRGLNGYTF; v_gene: TRBV5-5; j_gene: TRBJ1-2
CDR3aa: CASSFSGGILNEQFF; v_gene: TRBV6-5; j_gene: TRBJ2-1
CDR3aa: CASSSQLITLYDTQYF; v_gene: TRBV7-2; j_gene: TRBJ2-3
CDR3aa: CASSLVPGEGSGNTIYF; v_gene: TRBV7-8; j_gene: TRBJ1-3
CDR3aa: CASSSREIGANVLTF; v_gene: TRBV28; j_gene: TRBJ2-6
CDR3aa: CASSTLWTWDDYGYTF; v_gene: TRBV19; j_gene: TRBJ1-2
CDR3aa: CASSPWQGANTGELFF; v_gene: TRBV5-4; j_gene: TRBJ2-2
CDR3aa: CASSYRGEGGETQYF; v_gene: TRBV7-9; j_gene: TRBJ2-5
CDR3aa: CASSLAPREPQPQHF; v_gene: TRBV7-9; j_gene: TRBJ1-5
CDR3aa: CASSELGLDREDTEAFF; v_gene: TRBV2; j_gene: TRBJ1-1
CDR3aa: CASSLTPGTEAFF; v_gene: TRBV6-5; j_gene: TRBJ1-1
CDR3aa: CASNHPPAGGDAKNIQYF; v_gene: TRBV7-1; j_gene: TRBJ2-4
CDR3aa: CASSQVQGTRSSEQFF; v_gene: TRBV4-1; j_gene: TRBJ2-1
CDR3aa: CSATGAAEAFF; v_gene: TRBV20-1; j_gene: TRBJ1-1
CDR3aa: CASSYSGGLPDAFF; v_gene: TRBV6-5; j_gene: TRBJ1-1
CDR3aa: CASSLENGGADEQYF; v_gene: TRBV7-6; j_gene: TRBJ2-7
CDR3aa: CASSYSTAEETQYF; v_gene: TRBV6-5; j_gene: TRBJ2-5
CDR3aa: CASSTGPLNTEAFF; v_gene: TRBV13; j_gene: TRBJ1-1
CDR3aa: CASSYSGENYHEQFF; v_gene: TRBV6-5; j_gene: TRBJ2-1
CDR3aa: CASSYSKAGRDEQYF; v_gene: TRBV6-6; j_gene: TRBJ2-7
CDR3aa: CASSEGMDTQYF; v_gene: TRBV12-3/TRBV12-4; j_gene: TRBJ2-3
CDR3aa: CASSFSPFSGGVHIQYF; v_gene: TRBV12-3/TRBV12-4; j_gene: TRBJ2-4